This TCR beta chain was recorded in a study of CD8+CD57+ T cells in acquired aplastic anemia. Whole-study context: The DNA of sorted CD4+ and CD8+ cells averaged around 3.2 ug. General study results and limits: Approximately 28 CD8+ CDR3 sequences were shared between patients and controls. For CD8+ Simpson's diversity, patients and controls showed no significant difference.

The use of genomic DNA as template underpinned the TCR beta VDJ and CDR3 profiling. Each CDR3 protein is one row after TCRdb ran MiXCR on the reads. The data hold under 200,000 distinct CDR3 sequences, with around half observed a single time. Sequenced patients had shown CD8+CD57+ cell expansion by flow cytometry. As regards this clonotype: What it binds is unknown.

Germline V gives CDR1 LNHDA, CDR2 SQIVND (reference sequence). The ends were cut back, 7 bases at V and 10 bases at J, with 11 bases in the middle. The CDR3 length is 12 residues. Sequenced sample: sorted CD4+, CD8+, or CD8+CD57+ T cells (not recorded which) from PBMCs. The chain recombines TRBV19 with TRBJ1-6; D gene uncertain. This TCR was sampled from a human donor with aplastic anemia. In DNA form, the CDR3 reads TGTGCCAGTATGCAGCTTCAATCACCCCTCCACTTT. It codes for CASMQLQSPLHF.